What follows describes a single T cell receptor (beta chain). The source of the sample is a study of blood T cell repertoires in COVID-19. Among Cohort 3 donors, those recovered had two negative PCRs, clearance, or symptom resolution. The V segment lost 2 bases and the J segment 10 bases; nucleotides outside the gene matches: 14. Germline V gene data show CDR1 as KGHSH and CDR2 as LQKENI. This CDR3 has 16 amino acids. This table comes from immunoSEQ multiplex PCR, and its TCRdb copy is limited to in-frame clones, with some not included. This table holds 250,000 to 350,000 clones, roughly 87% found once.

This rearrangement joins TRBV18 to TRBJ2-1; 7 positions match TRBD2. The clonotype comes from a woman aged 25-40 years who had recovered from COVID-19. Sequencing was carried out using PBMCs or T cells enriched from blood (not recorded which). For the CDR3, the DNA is TGTGCCAGCTCACCAGTATCCGGGGGAGGGCCAGAGGAGCAGTTCTTC. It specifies CASSPVSGGGPEEQFF.